The 9 T cell receptor beta chains below were found in one sample sequenced in a study of blood T cell repertoires in COVID-19. Profiling relied on immunoSEQ multiplex PCR, and the TCRdb table lists in-frame clones only, not all of them. The sample yields some 200,000 clones, 70% to 90% seen once. The sample consisted of peripheral blood. The receptors stem from a man aged 50-60 years with acute or convalescent COVID-19.

This sequence joins TRBV27 and TRBJ1-4, with 11 bases lining up with TRBD1. J lost 6 bases, V lost 5 bases, and 5 bases had no gene match. The CDR3 totals 15 residues. Germline CDR1 and CDR2: MNHEY and SMNVEV (reference sequence). CDR3 coding DNA: TGTGCCAGCAGTCCGTGGGACAGGGGGTATGAAAAACTGTTTTTT. Amino acid sequence: CASSPWDRGYEKLFF.

The CDR3 protein is CASSFGQGRYTEAFF. The DNA for the CDR3 is TGTGCCAGCAGTTTTGGACAGGGGAGGTACACTGAAGCTTTCTTT. The rearrangement joins TRBV2 to TRBJ1-1, with TRBD1 identical over 9 bases. J gave up 3 bases and V 5 bases, and 7 bases lay outside the gene matches. The CDR3 length is 15 residues. CDR1 is SNHLY and CDR2 is FYNNEI in the germline V gene.

J is TRBJ1-2 and V is TRBV13; 7 bases match TRBD1. The V gene end was trimmed by 5 bases and the J gene end by 4 bases; junction bases not matched to a gene: 4. The CDR3 is 13 amino acids. Germline V lookup: CDR1 PRHDT, CDR2 FYEKMQ (reference sequence). CDR3 protein: CASSGTASYGYTF. The DNA of the CDR3 is TGTGCCAGCAGCGGGACAGCGAGCTATGGCTACACCTTC.

The chain is built from TRBV20-1 and TRBJ1-2; D unclear. Trimming shortened V by 3 bases and J by 4 bases, and 12 bases separated the two germline ends. The CDR3 sequence is 13 residues long. Looked up from germline, CDR1 is DFQATT and CDR2 is SNEGSKA (reference sequence). CDR3 loop: CSASGNSVYGYTF. Here the CDR3 DNA reads TGCAGTGCTAGTGGTAACAGTGTCTATGGCTACACCTTC.

The gene calls are TRBV5-1 and TRBJ2-1; 16 bases match TRBD2. Losses at the gene ends were 6 bases for V and 7 bases for J; bases not matched to a gene: 10. CDR1 and CDR2 (germline): SGHRS, YFSETQ. This CDR3 region has 17 residues. This CDR3 reads CASIDQGLAGGQNEQFF. The CDR3 region has the DNA TGCGCCAGCATCGACCAGGGACTAGCGGGGGGGCAGAATGAGCAGTTCTTC. Variable domain in full (rest from reference TRBV5-1 and TRBJ2-1): KAGVTQTPRYLIKTRGQQVTLSCSPISGHRSVSWYQQTPGQGLQFLFEYFSETQRNKGNFPGRFSGRQFSNSRSEMNVSTLELGDSALYLCASIDQGLAGGQNEQFFGPGTRLTVL.

V usage is TRBV5-8 and J usage is TRBJ1-4; a possible D gene is TRBD1 (6 bases). Trimming removed 4 bases at V and 0 bases at J, with 19 bases between. Germline assignment: CDR1 SGHTS and CDR2 YDEGEE. The CDR3 is 18 residues long. CDR3 coding DNA: TGTGCCAGCAGCCTCTCGCTCCAGGGGACGGCAACTAATGAAAAACTGTTTTTT. Translation gives CASSLSLQGTATNEKLFF.

The V gene is TRBV27, the J gene TRBJ1-4, with D possibly TRBD1 on 6 matching bases. CDR1 is MNHEY and CDR2 is SMNVEV in the germline V gene (reference sequence). The CDR3 is 16 residues long. V lost 3 bases and J lost 8, with 19 bases in between. The CDR3 sequence is CASSFVGNRENEKLFF. CDR3 bases: TGTGCCAGCAGTTTCGTGGGGAACAGGGAAAACGAAAAACTGTTTTTT. Using reference TRBV27 and TRBJ1-4 for the parts outside the CDR3, the full variable domain is EAQVTQNPRYLITVTGKKLTVTCSQNMNHEYMSWYRQDPGLGLRQIYYSMNVEVTDKGDVPEGYKVSRKEKRNFPLILESPSPNQTSLYFCASSFVGNRENEKLFFGSGTQLSVL.

The J gene is TRBJ2-1, the V gene TRBV11-2; 9 nucleotides align to TRBD1. Germline CDR1 is SGHAT and CDR2 is FQNNGV. This CDR3 region has 15 residues. J gave up 4 bases and V 3 bases, and 4 bases lay outside the gene matches. In nucleotides, the CDR3 is TGTGCCAGCAGCTTCGCCGGGACAGGGTACAATGAGCAGTTCTTC. It specifies CASSFAGTGYNEQFF.

The J gene is TRBJ2-5, the V gene TRBV6-6; 10 bases are shared with TRBD1. The CDR3 contains 14 residues. CDR1 and CDR2 (germline): MNHNY, SVGAGI (reference sequence). V lost 6 bases and J lost 2; bases outside the gene matches: 3. Here the CDR3 reads CASRGTGDQETQYF. CDR3 coding DNA: TGTGCCAGCAGAGGGACAGGGGATCAAGAGACCCAGTACTTC.